Presented here are 26 T cell receptor beta chains from one specimen sequenced in a study of cytotoxic CD8 clonotypes in ibrutinib-treated CLL. Generated by immunoSEQ multiplex PCR, the TCRdb table keeps only in-frame clones and is missing some. The data contain over 100,000 clones, 80% to 90% of them seen just once; the ten biggest clones take up approximately 2%. The specimen was PBMCs, collected after 24 months of ibrutinib treatment. These receptors were obtained from a human donor with chronic lymphocytic leukemia.

About this clone itself: At the DNA level, this CDR3 is encoded by other sequences in the same sample as well. The V and J genes are TRBV7-9 and TRBJ1-1; maybe TRBD1 (5 bases). Per the germline V gene, CDR1 is SEHNR and CDR2 is FQNEAQ (reference sequence). The length of the CDR3 is 13 residues. The V end was cut by 5 bases, the J end by 1 base, with 8 bases between. CDR3 loop: CASSLQENTEAFF. In DNA, the CDR3 is TGTGCCAGCAGCCTACAGGAGAACACTGAAGCTTTCTTT.

In its sample, this clone was seen a few times. This chain connects TRBV28 to TRBJ1-1; 7 bases are a match to TRBD1. The trim removed 4 bases at V and 10 bases at J, leaving 12 bases unmatched. This CDR3 has 14 residues. Germline CDR1 MDHEN, CDR2 SYDVKM. The DNA for the CDR3 is TGTGCCAGCAGTTCTCCACCGGGACAGAGTAGAGCTTTCTTT. It specifies CASSSPPGQSRAFF.

This chain uses TRBV19 with TRBJ2-6, with 8 positions matching TRBD2. This CDR3 has 15 amino acids. Germline CDR1 reads LNHDA; CDR2 reads SQIVND (reference sequence). Trimming cost V 6 bases and J 11 bases; bases outside gene matches: 12. CDR3 residues: CASRLAGLGAHVLTF. In DNA form, the CDR3 reads TGTGCCAGTAGGTTGGCGGGACTAGGCGCTCACGTCCTGACTTTC.

The gene calls are TRBV28 and TRBJ1-5; D is perhaps TRBD1 (6 bases). The CDR3 has 13 amino acids. Trimming took 4 bases from V and 3 from J, leaving 7 bases between them. Germline-derived CDR1 and CDR2 are MDHEN and SYDVKM. The CDR3 DNA reads as TGTGCCAGCAGTTGGGGGCCCAATCAGCCCCAGCATTTT. Translated, it gives CASSWGPNQPQHF.

This chain uses TRBV18 with TRBJ2-7; the D gene could be TRBD1 or TRBD2 (5 bases each). Trimming shortened V by 4 bases and J by 6 bases, and 19 bases separated the two germline ends. In germline, CDR1 is KGHSH, CDR2 LQKENI. The CDR3 extends over 15 amino acids. The DNA of the CDR3 is TGTGCCAGCTCACTGACCGGGACGGAGACATTCGAGCAGTACTTC. This translates into CASSLTGTETFEQYF. Variable domain in full (rest from reference TRBV18 and TRBJ2-7): NAGVMQNPRHLVRRRGQEARLRCSPMKGHSHVYWYRQLPEEGLKFMVYLQKENIIDESGMPKERFSAEFPKEGPSILRIQQVVRGDSAAYFCASSLTGTETFEQYFGPGTRLTVT.

The rearrangement links TRBV18 to TRBJ2-7, with D hard to call. Germline V gene data show CDR1 as KGHSH and CDR2 as LQKENI. CDR3 length equals 14 residues. V was shortened by 4 bases and J by 4 bases, with 14 bases between the two germline ends. The CDR3 region has the DNA TGTGCCAGCTCACTGGAGTTTGGAGAGTACGAGCAGTACTTC. Protein: CASSLEFGEYEQYF.

The V call is TRBV7-9, the J call TRBJ2-2; D is possibly TRBD1 (6 bases). V was trimmed by 7 bases and J by 0 bases, leaving 18 bases between them. Germline values: CDR1 SEHNR, CDR2 FQNEAQ (reference sequence). This CDR3 spans 17 amino acids. CDR3 sequence (DNA): TGTGCCAGCAATGACCAGCCGAAGGGGGCGAACACCGGGGAGCTGTTTTTT. Its translation is CASNDQPKGANTGELFF.

This clone was counted between two and nine times. The rearrangement joins TRBV2 to TRBJ2-1, with 13 bases fitting TRBD2. The CDR3 is 14 residues long. With V trimmed by 6 bases and J by 6 bases, 2 bases remained unmatched. Germline-derived CDR1 and CDR2 are SNHLY and FYNNEI. Written as DNA, the CDR3 is TGTGCCAGCAGGCGGACTAGCGGGAGCAATGAGCAGTTCTTC. Translated, it gives CASRRTSGSNEQFF.

Worth noting for this clone: One end of the junction fails to match germline, which may point to a read error. The V call is TRBV6-6, the J call TRBJ2-1; D might be TRBD1 (5 bases). Per the germline V gene, CDR1 is MNHNY and CDR2 is SVGAGI (reference sequence). This CDR3 has 14 residues. The CDR3, as DNA: TGTGCCAGCGCGTTAGGGGTCTCCCACAATGAGCAGTTCTTC. This codes for CASALGVSHNEQFF.

This rearrangement joins TRBV5-6 to TRBJ1-2; 9 nucleotides match TRBD1. With V trimmed by 0 bases and J by 9 bases, 12 bases remained unmatched. The V gene's germline CDR1 is SGHDT and CDR2 YYEEEE. The CDR3 loop spans 16 amino acids. The CDR3 DNA reads as TGTGCCAGCAGCTTGGGAGACAGGGGGTCTTTGAGGAGCTACACCTTC. Translation gives CASSLGDRGSLRSYTF.

The rearrangement joins TRBV7-3 to TRBJ1-1; tentatively, D is TRBD1 (5 bases). This CDR3 is 13 amino acids long. V was pared by 5 bases and J by 1 base, with 8 bases between. CDR1 is SGHTA, CDR2 FQGTGA, per germline. The CDR3 nucleotides read TGTGCCAGCAGCCAGGGTCCGAACACTGAAGCTTTCTTT. Its translation is CASSQGPNTEAFF.

By share, this clone counts as medium-sized. The J gene is TRBJ1-4, the V gene TRBV7-2; TRBD1 matches at 7 bases. Trimming at V came to 5 bases and at J to 4 bases, leaving 7 bases not matched to a gene. Germline V gene data show CDR1 as SGHTA and CDR2 as FQGNSA. The CDR3 is 15 amino acids. CDR3 sequence: CASSTWDSNNEKLFF. For the CDR3, the DNA is TGTGCCAGCAGCACCTGGGACAGCAATAATGAAAAACTGTTTTTT.

V and J are TRBV4-2 and TRBJ1-2; D is ambiguous. Germline V gene sequence: CDR1 LGHNA, CDR2 YNFKEQ. The V end was cut by 3 bases, the J end by 1 base, with 12 bases between. The CDR3 is made up of 15 amino acids. Written as DNA, the CDR3 is TGTGCCAGCAGCCACTCGGACCCGTTTAACTATGGCTACACCTTC. Translated: CASSHSDPFNYGYTF.

This clone was seen a single time. J is TRBJ2-3 and V is TRBV28, with 7 bases identical to TRBD2. The CDR3 length is 13 residues. Germline V gene sequence: CDR1 MDHEN, CDR2 SYDVKM. V lost 6 bases to trimming and J lost 1 base; unmatched junction nucleotides: 1. The CDR3 nucleotides are TGTGCCAGCAGGAGCGGGGGCACAGATACGCAGTATTTT. It translates to CASRSGGTDTQYF.

The chain employs TRBV19 and TRBJ2-3; 16 positions agree with TRBD2. V was clipped by 3 bases and J by 4 bases; unmatched bases: 4. From germline, CDR1 is LNHDA and CDR2 SQIVND (reference sequence). There are 17 residues in the CDR3. CDR3 DNA: TGTGCCAGTAGTATGGGGACTAGCGGGAGGGCCGCAGATACGCAGTATTTT. Protein: CASSMGTSGRAADTQYF.

The rearrangement uses TRBV29-1 and TRBJ2-7; 11 bases match TRBD1. The junction had 4 bases not matched to a gene; V was cut back by 6 bases and J by 0 bases. Germline V lookup: CDR1 SQVTM, CDR2 ANQGSEA. The CDR3 totals 14 residues. CDR3 residues: CSVGGQGASYEQYF. Here the CDR3 DNA reads TGCAGCGTCGGAGGACAGGGGGCCTCCTACGAGCAGTACTTC.

The J gene is TRBJ1-1, the V gene TRBV19; the D is unclear. V gave up 3 bases and J gave up 3 bases, with 8 bases separating them. The CDR3 has 13 residues. CDR1 is LNHDA and CDR2 is SQIVND in the germline V gene (reference sequence). The CDR3 DNA sequence: TGTGCCAGTAGTATGACGTCTTACACTGAAGCTTTCTTT. Protein sequence: CASSMTSYTEAFF. Full variable domain (remainder filled in from reference TRBV19 and TRBJ1-1): DGGITQSPKYLFRKEGQNVTLSCEQNLNHDAMYWYRQDPGQGLRLIYYSQIVNDFQKGDIAEGYSVSREKKESFPLTVTSAQKNPTAFYLCASSMTSYTEAFFGQGTRLTVV.

Only a few counts were recorded for this clone. V is TRBV9 and J is TRBJ2-3; 10 bases align to TRBD1. The CDR3 length is 15 residues. J gave up 2 bases and V 3 bases, and 3 bases lay outside the gene matches. CDR1 is SGDLS and CDR2 is YYNGEE in the germline V gene. The DNA of the CDR3 is TGTGCCAGCAGCGAGAGACAGGGGGCCACAGATACGCAGTATTTT. It translates to CASSERQGATDTQYF.

This chain uses TRBV9 with TRBJ2-7; D may be TRBD2 (6 bases). The CDR3 length is 16 residues. Germline V CDR1 and CDR2: SGDLS, YYNGEE. Trimming took 3 bases from V and 3 from J, leaving 19 bases between them. CDR3 region: CASSAGYGRGLYEQYF. In nucleotides, the CDR3 is TGTGCCAGCAGCGCCGGATACGGGCGGGGACTCTACGAGCAGTACTTC.

The chain employs TRBV25-1 and TRBJ1-3, with a possible D match to TRBD1 (6 bases). This CDR3 has 15 amino acids. Germline V gene data show CDR1 as MGHDK and CDR2 as SYGVNS. The V gene lost 5 bases and the J gene lost 8 bases, with 19 bases spanning the gap. The CDR3 spells CASSPVSGARDTIYF. The CDR3, as DNA: TGTGCCAGCAGTCCAGTTTCAGGGGCGCGGGACACCATATATTTT.

This chain connects TRBV27 to TRBJ1-5, with a tentative D call TRBD1 (6 bases). Between the trimmed V and J ends, which lost 5 bases and 6 bases, there was a span of 11 bases. The germline V gene has CDR1 MNHEY and CDR2 SMNVEV (reference sequence). There are 13 residues in the CDR3. The CDR3 loop is CASSPGARQPQHF. The CDR3 DNA is TGTGCCAGCAGTCCGGGGGCTCGTCAGCCCCAGCATTTT.

The chain recombines TRBV21-1 with TRBJ2-7; the D call TRBD2 from the table was never checked on the DNA. TRBV21-1 is described as a pseudogene. The CDR3 extends over 14 amino acids. The CDR3 here is CASDDTHRAHEQYF. CDR3 DNA: TGTGCCAGCGATGATACCCATAGAGCCCACGAGCAGTACTTC.

The chain recombines TRBV19 with TRBJ1-2, with 7 bases identical to TRBD1. There are 15 residues in the CDR3. The V segment lost 5 bases and the J segment 2 bases; nucleotides outside the gene matches: 8. The germline gives CDR1 LNHDA, CDR2 SQIVND (reference sequence). The CDR3 bases are TGTGCCAGTAGTGCGTTATACAGGGGAAACTATGGCTACACCTTC. Translated: CASSALYRGNYGYTF.

The chain joins TRBV28 to TRBJ2-1, with D tentatively TRBD2 (6 bases). The CDR3 contains 15 residues. The germline V and J ends were trimmed by 2 bases and 6 bases, with 14 bases remaining between them. CDR1 is MDHEN and CDR2 is SYDVKM in the germline V gene. The CDR3 here is CASSLGGGRGNEQFF. The CDR3 DNA sequence: TGTGCCAGCAGTTTAGGCGGCGGGCGGGGCAATGAGCAGTTCTTC.

The chain is built from TRBV18 and TRBJ1-1; D remains unclear. The germline V gene encodes CDR1 KGHSH and CDR2 LQKENI. With 1 base removed from V and 3 bases from J, the gap between germline ends came to 6 bases. CDR3 size: 13 residues. CDR3 sequence: CASSPQADTEAFF. In nucleotides, the CDR3 is TGTGCCAGCTCACCACAGGCGGACACTGAAGCTTTCTTT.

The rearrangement links TRBV7-2 to TRBJ1-5; D is undetermined. V dropped 1 base and J dropped 0 bases, with 7 bases sitting between them. This CDR3 region has 15 residues. The germline CDR1 and CDR2 sequences are SGHTA and FQGNSA. CDR3 DNA sequence: TGTGCCAGCAGCTTAGGCCCCTATAGCAATCAGCCCCAGCATTTT. Translation gives CASSLGPYSNQPQHF.